Described below is a single T cell receptor (beta chain) sequence and its context. Antigen: not known. These data belong to a study of shared clonotypes between healthy human individuals. The CDR3 runs to 18 residues. V gave up 4 bases and J gave up 6 bases; unmatched junction bases: 19. Germline-derived CDR1 and CDR2 are SNHLY and FYNNEI. Overall study results and limits: Generation probabilities were higher for clonotypes shared across all four sorted-subset donors than for unshared ones.

Sequencing was at deep level. TCRdb's copy holds only in-frame clones and misses some; the assay was immunoSEQ multiplex PCR. This sample has 2.5 million or so clones, with around 90% found just once. The sequenced sample consisted of naive CD4+ T cells sorted from blood. Described subset: CD45RA+ positively selected. This chain uses TRBV2 with TRBJ1-2, with 8 bases fitting TRBD1. The origin of this receptor is a man between 18 and 35 years old in good health. For the CDR3, the DNA is TGTGCCAGCAGTGTTTTTGACAGGGGAGTCAGATCGGGGAATGGCTACACCTTC. This translates into CASSVFDRGVRSGNGYTF.